Given below is one T cell receptor beta chain in context. Assay: immunoSEQ multiplex PCR; the TCRdb copy retains only in-frame clones and omits some. The sample lists over 30,000 clones; over 60% were seen once. Time point: baseline, week 1 (first vaccination visit). The treatment was: pre-vaccination baseline after standard-of-care therapy. This entry belongs to a study of a mutant IDH1 vaccine in newly diagnosed glioma. Germline values: CDR1 SEHNR, CDR2 FQNEAQ (reference sequence). The CDR3 extends over 15 amino acids. The J segment lost 4 bases and the V segment lost 3 bases, leaving 4 bases of the junction unmatched.

The source was peripheral blood mononuclear cells (PBMCs), collected from a glioma patient treated with radiotherapy, temozolomide or both. The chain is built from TRBV7-9 and TRBJ2-2; 8 nucleotides align to TRBD2. The source is a man aged 45 to 65 with glioma. Some clones in this sample may be carry-over from other donors' samples. The CDR3 region is CASSFGLASTGELFF. As DNA, the CDR3 is TGTGCCAGCAGCTTTGGACTAGCTTCCACCGGGGAGCTGTTTTTT.